These T cell receptor beta chains were read from a single sample in a study of T cells in Graves' hyperthyroidism and ophthalmopathy. TCRdb re-derived calls from the multiplex PCR reads in MiXCR, one entry per CDR3 protein. The sample has 540,000 or so distinct CDR3 sequences; roughly 46% are singletons. Source material: peripheral blood or thyroid tissue (not recorded which). Receptors were obtained from an adult woman with Graves' disease, either hyperthyroidism or ophthalmopathy (not recorded which). The CDR3 runs from the conserved cysteine through the conserved F or W. A D gene is named only where the DNA matches it firmly. Part of the rows lack a size; the others show once, few, many or a class for expanded clones.

- TRBJ2-5 many 16 TRBV12-3/TRBV12-4 TGTGCCAGCAGTTTTGACTTCCGGGCCGTGGGTTTGACCCAGTACTTC CASSFDFRAVGLTQYF
- TRBJ2-5 many 17 TRBV5-1 TGCGCCAGCAGCTTGGCCCTGGCCGGCAGCTACCAAGAGACCCAGTACTTC CASSLALAGSYQETQYF
- TRBJ2-7 - 15 TRBV10-3 - CAISFGQGITGELYF
TRBD1 TRBJ2-7 few 14 TRBV7-9 TGTGCCAGCAACCCGACAGGGGGCCTTTACGAGCAGTACTTC CASNPTGGLYEQYF
- TRBJ1-5 few 12 TRBV15 TGTGCCACCAAAGGGGGCAATCAGCCCCAGCATTTT CATKGGNQPQHF
TRBD1 TRBJ2-2 many 13 TRBV29-1 TGCAGCGCCGGACAGGGGGCCGACGGGGAGCTGTTTTTT CSAGQGADGELFF
- TRBJ2-3 many 14 TRBV9 TGTGCCAGCAGCGAGGGACCCCACCCGGATACGCAGTATTTT CASSEGPHPDTQYF
- TRBJ1-1 many 13 TRBV2 TGTGCCAGCAGTGACGGCGGGGGCACTGAAGCTTTCTTT CASSDGGGTEAFF
- TRBJ1-2 - 10 TRBV20-1 TGCAGTGCTACGGGGAATGGCTACACCTTC CSATGNGYTF
TRBD1 TRBJ2-7 - 14 TRBV2 TGTGCCAGCAGTCGACAGGGGAGTTTGTACGAGCAGTACTTC CASSRQGSLYEQYF
- TRBJ2-5 many 13 TRBV20-1 TGCAGTGCTCCCACAGGGAACCAAGAGACCCAGTACTTC CSAPTGNQETQYF
- TRBJ1-1 many 13 TRBV20-1 TGCAGTGCTATTAAGCTGGGCTACACTGAAGCTTTCTTT CSAIKLGYTEAFF
TRBD2 TRBJ2-5 - 14 TRBV7-7 TGTGCCAGCAGCCGCGGGACTATGGGCGAGACCCAGTACTTC CASSRGTMGETQYF
- TRBJ2-2 many 14 TRBV24-1 TGTGCCACCAGTGAGCGGAGGACACTCGGGGAGCTGTTTTTT CATSERRTLGELFF
- TRBJ1-3 many 13 TRBV5-1 TGCGCCAGCAGCGTAGACTCTGGAAACACCATATATTTT CASSVDSGNTIYF
- TRBJ1-1 many 14 TRBV13 TGTGCCACTTCCAGAGGGGGGGGTAGCACTGAAGCTTTCTTT CATSRGGGSTEAFF
- TRBJ1-2 many 13 TRBV10-3 TGTGCCATCAGTTCGACTGGCGGGTATGGCTACACCTTC CAISSTGGYGYTF
- TRBJ1-2 many 15 TRBV5-1 TGCGCCAGCAGCTTGGATCCAGGGCGGGATTATGGCTACACCTTC CASSLDPGRDYGYTF
TRBD1 TRBJ2-7 many 15 TRBV6-5 TGTGCCAGCAGTTACAGGACAGGGGGCTTCTACGAGCAGTACTTC CASSYRTGGFYEQYF
- TRBJ1-4 - 15 TRBV4-2 TGTGCCAGCAGCCCCCTCGGGGAGGCTATAGAAAAACTGTTTTTT CASSPLGEAIEKLFF
- TRBJ1-2 many 14 TRBV4-1 TGCGCCAGCAGCCCCTATTTGGGTAGGGTAGGCTACACCTTC CASSPYLGRVGYTF
TRBD2 TRBJ2-5 - 15 TRBV10-3 TGTGCCATCGCGGGAGGGCCGGGGATGATGGAGACCCAGTACTTC CAIAGGPGMMETQYF
- TRBJ2-7 - 14 TRBV2 TGTGCCAGCCTCCCTGACTTGGGCACCTACGAGCAGTACTTC CASLPDLGTYEQYF
- TRBJ1-4 - 15 TRBV7-2 TGTGCCAGCAGTTTAGCGGGGGGGCGTTTTGGGAAACTGTTTTTT CASSLAGGRFGKLFF
- TRBJ1-2 - 14 TRBV20-1 TGCAGTGCTCCACAAACAGGGATGGGCTATGGCTACACCTTC CSAPQTGMGYGYTF
TRBD2 TRBJ2-5 many 14 TRBV7-2 TGTGCCAGCAGCATTTCTAGCGGCAAAGAGACCCAGTACTTC CASSISSGKETQYF
- TRBJ1-5 - 13 TRBV29-1 TGCAGCGTTGTTTTGGGATTGGGGCAGCCCCAGCATTTT CSVVLGLGQPQHF
TRBD2 TRBJ2-3 - 15 TRBV20-1 TGCAGTGCAGACTTAGCGGGAGCGGGCACAGATACGCAGTATTTT CSADLAGAGTDTQYF
- TRBJ2-2 many 14 TRBV2 TGTGCCACTGACCTGCAGGGGAACACCGGGGAGCTGTTTTTT CATDLQGNTGELFF
- TRBJ2-7 many 14 TRBV20-1 TGCAGTGCACTCATTAGGGGCCCCCCTCGGGAGCAGTACTTC CSALIRGPPREQYF
- TRBJ2-5 few 13 TRBV10-3 TGTGCCAATCGCTTAGGGGCGGAAGAGACCCAGTACTTC CANRLGAEETQYF
- TRBJ2-5 - 18 TRBV9 TGTGCCAGCAGCGTAGGAGTGGGGGGCGTGAACACCGGGGAGACCCAGTACTTC CASSVGVGGVNTGETQYF
TRBD2 TRBJ2-6 many 21 TRBV6-5 TGTGCCAGCAGTTACTTGGTGGGATTACTAGCGGGGTCTGTTGGGGCCAACGTCCTGACTTTC CASSYLVGLLAGSVGANVLTF
TRBD2 TRBJ2-2 - 16 TRBV2 TGTGCCAGCAGTGTAGGTACTAGCGGGCACACCGGGGAGCTGTTTTTT CASSVGTSGHTGELFF
- TRBJ1-2 many 10 TRBV2 TGTGCCAGCACCTCGGGGGGCTACACCTTC CASTSGGYTF
TRBD2 TRBJ2-5 few 19 TRBV6-1 TGTGCCAGCAGTGAAGAGAGCCTTGGGGCGGGAGGGCCCCTGGAGACCCAGTACTTC CASSEESLGAGGPLETQYF
TRBD2 TRBJ2-1 - 18 TRBV29-1 TGCAGCGTTGAAAGTCTAGCGGGACGATCCAACCTTTACAATGAGCAGTTCTTC CSVESLAGRSNLYNEQFF
- TRBJ1-4 - 14 TRBV29-1 TGCAGCGTTGAATTGACAGCAACTAATGAAAAACTGTTTTTT CSVELTATNEKLFF
- TRBJ2-2 - 14 TRBV15 TGTGCCACCAGTGCGCGACCCACTATCGCGGAGCTGTTTTTT CATSARPTIAELFF
TRBD1 TRBJ1-1 - 14 TRBV4-1 TGCGCCAGCAGCCAAGATATACAGGGGACTGAAGCTTTCTTT CASSQDIQGTEAFF
- TRBJ2-2 many 14 TRBV2 TGTGCCAGCAGCGACGAGCGAGGCACCGGGGAGCTGTTTTTT CASSDERGTGELFF
- TRBJ2-5 - 15 TRBV5-1 TGCGCCAGCAGCTTGGCCCCGCAGCGCACAGATACGCAGTACTTC CASSLAPQRTDTQYF
- TRBJ1-1 - 11 TRBV20-1 TGCAGTGCTAGAGGGGGGATGGAAGCTTTCTTT CSARGGMEAFF
- TRBJ2-6 - 13 TRBV20-1 TGCAGTGCTCGGGGTTACGGGGCCAACGTCCTGACTTTC CSARGYGANVLTF
TRBD1 TRBJ1-2 many 16 TRBV19 TGTGCCAGTAGTACCCCCGCCACAGGGGGAGGGCGAGGCTACACCTTC CASSTPATGGGRGYTF
- TRBJ1-2 many 12 TRBV28 TGTGCCAGCAGTAATGGGTACTATGGCTACACCTTC CASSNGYYGYTF